This T cell receptor (beta chain) was documented in a study of cytotoxic CD8 clonotypes in ibrutinib-treated CLL. The wider study: Mean values per sample were 250,000 to 300,000 productive templates and 94,082 productive rearrangements.

Germline CDR1 SEHNR, CDR2 FQNEAQ (reference sequence). Between the trimmed V and J ends, which lost 1 base and 3 bases, there was a span of 13 bases. The CDR3 spans 15 residues. With regard to this clone: Its antigen is not known.

Broader study findings: Sustained-remission and progressing patients diverged in sampling times.

Only in-frame clones appear in the TCRdb table, and some are missing; sequencing was by immunoSEQ multiplex PCR. The sample holds 300,000 to 400,000 clones, around 66% seen once. This specimen was PBMCs, taken after 36 months of ibrutinib treatment. The sequence came from a human donor with chronic lymphocytic leukemia. The chain has TRBV7-9 and TRBJ2-7; D might be TRBD1 (6 bases). The CDR3 sequence is CASSLVQGWNYEQYF. The CDR3 DNA follows: TGTGCCAGCAGCTTAGTACAGGGTTGGAACTACGAGCAGTACTTC.